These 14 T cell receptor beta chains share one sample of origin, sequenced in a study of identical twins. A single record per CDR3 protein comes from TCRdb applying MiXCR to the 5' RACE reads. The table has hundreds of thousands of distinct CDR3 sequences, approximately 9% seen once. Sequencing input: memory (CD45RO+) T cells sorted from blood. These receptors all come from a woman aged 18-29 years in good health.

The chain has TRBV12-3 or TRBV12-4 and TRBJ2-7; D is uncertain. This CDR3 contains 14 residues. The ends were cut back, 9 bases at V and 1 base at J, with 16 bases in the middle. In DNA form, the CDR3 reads TGTGCCAGTAGATCGACGGCGTCGTCCTACGAGCAGTACTTC. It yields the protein CASRSTASSYEQYF.

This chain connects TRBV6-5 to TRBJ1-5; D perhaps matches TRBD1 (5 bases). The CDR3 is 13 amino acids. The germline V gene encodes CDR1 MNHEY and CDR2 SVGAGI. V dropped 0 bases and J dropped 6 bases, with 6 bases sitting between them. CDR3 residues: CASSYSRGQPQHF. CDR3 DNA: TGTGCCAGCAGTTACTCGAGGGGTCAGCCCCAGCATTTT.

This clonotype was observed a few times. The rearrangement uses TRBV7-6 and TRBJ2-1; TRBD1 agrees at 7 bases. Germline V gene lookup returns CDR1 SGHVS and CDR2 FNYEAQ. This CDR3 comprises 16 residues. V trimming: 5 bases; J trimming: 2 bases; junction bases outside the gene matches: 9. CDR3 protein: CASSPVGQGAYNEQFF. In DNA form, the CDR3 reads TGTGCCAGCAGCCCGGTCGGGCAGGGGGCCTACAATGAGCAGTTCTTC.

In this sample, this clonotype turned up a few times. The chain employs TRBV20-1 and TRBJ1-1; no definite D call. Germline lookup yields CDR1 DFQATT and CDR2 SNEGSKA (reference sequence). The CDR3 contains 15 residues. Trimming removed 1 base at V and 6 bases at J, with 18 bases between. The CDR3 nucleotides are TGCAGTGCTAGAGGGTGGGTTGGTCAAGACGCTGAAGCTTTCTTT. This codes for CSARGWVGQDAEAFF.

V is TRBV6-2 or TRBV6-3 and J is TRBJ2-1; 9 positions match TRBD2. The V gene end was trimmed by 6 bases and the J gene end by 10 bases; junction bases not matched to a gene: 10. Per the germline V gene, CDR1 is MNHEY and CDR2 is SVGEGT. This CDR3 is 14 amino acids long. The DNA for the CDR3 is TGTGCCAGCAGGGCTAGCGGGAAATCTTTAGAGCAGTTCTTC. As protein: CASRASGKSLEQFF.

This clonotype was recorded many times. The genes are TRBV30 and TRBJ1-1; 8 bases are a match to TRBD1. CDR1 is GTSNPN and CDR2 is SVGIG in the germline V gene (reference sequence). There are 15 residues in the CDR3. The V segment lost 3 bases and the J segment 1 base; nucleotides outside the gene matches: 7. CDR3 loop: CAWRRGTGGNTEAFF. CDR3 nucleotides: TGTGCCTGGAGGCGAGGTACAGGGGGGAACACTGAAGCTTTCTTT.

Here the CDR3 DNA reads TGTGCCAGCAGTTTTCGGGTAGCGGGGGCCCTAAGCACAGATACGCAGTATTTT. This codes for CASSFRVAGALSTDTQYF. The V call is TRBV12-3 or TRBV12-4, the J call TRBJ2-3; 9 bases align to TRBD2. CDR3 length: 18 residues. V lost 3 bases and J lost 0; bases outside the gene matches: 10.

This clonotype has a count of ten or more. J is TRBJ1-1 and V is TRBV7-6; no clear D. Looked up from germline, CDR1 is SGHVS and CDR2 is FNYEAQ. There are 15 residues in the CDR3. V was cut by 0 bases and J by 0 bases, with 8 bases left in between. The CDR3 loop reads CASSLAIGLNTEAFF. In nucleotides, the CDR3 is TGTGCCAGCAGCTTAGCGATAGGGTTGAACACTGAAGCTTTCTTT. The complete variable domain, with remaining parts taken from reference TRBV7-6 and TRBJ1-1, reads GAGVSQSPRYKVTKRGQDVALRCDPISGHVSLYWYRQALGQGPEFLTYFNYEAQQDKSGLPNDRFSAERPEGSISTLTIQRTEQRDSAMYRCASSLAIGLNTEAFFGQGTRLTVV.

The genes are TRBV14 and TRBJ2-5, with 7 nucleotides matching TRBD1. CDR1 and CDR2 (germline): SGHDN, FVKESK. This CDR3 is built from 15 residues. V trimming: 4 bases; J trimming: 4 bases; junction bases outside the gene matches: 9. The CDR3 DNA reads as TGTGCCAGCAGCCGCGCTAGGACAGGAGGAGAGACCCAGTACTTC. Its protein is CASSRARTGGETQYF.

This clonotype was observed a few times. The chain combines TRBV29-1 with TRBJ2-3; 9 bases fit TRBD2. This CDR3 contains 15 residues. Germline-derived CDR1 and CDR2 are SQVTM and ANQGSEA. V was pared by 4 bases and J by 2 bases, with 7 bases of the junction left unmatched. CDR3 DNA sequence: TGCAGCGTTGTGCCCAGCGGGAGGACCACAGATACGCAGTATTTT. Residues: CSVVPSGRTTDTQYF.

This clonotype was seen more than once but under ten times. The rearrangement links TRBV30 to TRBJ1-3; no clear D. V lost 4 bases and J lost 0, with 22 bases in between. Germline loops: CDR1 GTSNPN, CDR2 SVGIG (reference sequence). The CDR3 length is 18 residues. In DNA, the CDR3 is TGTGCCTGGACCGAAGGCAGATACCACTTTCCCTCTGGAAACACCATATATTTT. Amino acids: CAWTEGRYHFPSGNTIYF.

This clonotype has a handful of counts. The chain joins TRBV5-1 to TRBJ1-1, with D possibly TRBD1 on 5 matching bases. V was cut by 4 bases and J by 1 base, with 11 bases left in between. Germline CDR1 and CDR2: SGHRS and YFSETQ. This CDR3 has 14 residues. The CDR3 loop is CASSVDSSNTEAFF. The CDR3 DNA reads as TGCGCCAGCAGCGTCGACAGTTCGAACACTGAAGCTTTCTTT.

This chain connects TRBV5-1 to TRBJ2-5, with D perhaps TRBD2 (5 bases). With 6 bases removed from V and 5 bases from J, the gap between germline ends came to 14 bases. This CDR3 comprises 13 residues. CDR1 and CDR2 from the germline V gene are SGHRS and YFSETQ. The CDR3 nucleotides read TGCGCCAGCACACGGGGTGGCGGGGAGACCCAGTACTTC. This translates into CASTRGGGETQYF.

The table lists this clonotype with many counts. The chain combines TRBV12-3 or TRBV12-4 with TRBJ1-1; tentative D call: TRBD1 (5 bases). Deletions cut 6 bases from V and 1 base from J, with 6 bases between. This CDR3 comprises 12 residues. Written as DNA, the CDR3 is TGTGCCAGCAGCCAGGGGAACACTGAAGCTTTCTTT. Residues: CASSQGNTEAFF.